This T cell receptor (beta chain) originates from a study of T cell repertoires in cytomegalovirus infection. As for the study in general: A matching HLA type, together with CMV infection, was signaled by public TCR beta signatures.

The CDR3 is made up of 16 amino acids. J was trimmed by 6 bases and V by 4 bases; bases with no gene match: 12. Germline-derived CDR1 and CDR2 are SNHLY and FYNNEI. Notes on this clonotype: Its antigen is undetermined.

TCRdb fed the reads into MiXCR, producing one record per CDR3 protein. Among some 800,000 distinct CDR3 sequences, roughly 29% were seen once, and the ten largest hold over 10%. The rearrangement uses TRBV2 and TRBJ2-1, with TRBD1 matching over 7 bases. This specimen consisted of cultured CD8+ T cells from PBMCs, obtained from culture after CMV antigen stimulation. This TCR was recovered from a human donor in good health (CMV status not recorded). Some clones in this sample may be carry-over from other donors' samples. In DNA form, the CDR3 reads TGTGCCAGCAGTGCCCCGGACAGGCCAAGGGCCAATGAGCAGTTCTTC. This gives the protein CASSAPDRPRANEQFF.